This T cell receptor (beta chain) originates from a study of T cell repertoires in cytomegalovirus infection. Across the study: Public TCR beta signature analysis indicated the presence of both CMV infection and matching HLA type.

This clonotype appeared many times. Antigen specificity is unknown. Using its own MiXCR run on the reads, TCRdb lists one record per CDR3 protein. The sample gives 90,000 to 130,000 distinct CDR3 sequences, 10% of which show up once; around a third is in the top ten. This clonotype originated in a human donor in good health (CMV status not recorded). Some clones in this sample may be carry-over from other donors' samples. Sequences were obtained from PBMCs, sequenced either directly or after in vitro stimulation (not recorded which).

The chain's CDR3 is CASSPRGPKNIQYF. The CDR3 DNA follows: TGTGCCAGCAGCCCGAGGGGGCCCAAAAACATTCAGTACTTC. This chain joins TRBV7-2 and TRBJ2-4; 7 bases are shared with TRBD1. Germline trimming cut 5 bases from V and 2 bases from J; bases unmatched to any gene: 3. This CDR3 comprises 14 residues. CDR1 SGHTA and CDR2 FQGNSA come from the germline V gene. The full variable domain, completed using reference TRBV7-2 and TRBJ2-4, is GAGVSQSPSNKVTEKGKDVELRCDPISGHTALYWYRQSLGQGLEFLIYFQGNSAPDKSGLPSDRFSAERTGGSVSTLTIQRTQQEDSAVYLCASSPRGPKNIQYFGAGTRLSVL.